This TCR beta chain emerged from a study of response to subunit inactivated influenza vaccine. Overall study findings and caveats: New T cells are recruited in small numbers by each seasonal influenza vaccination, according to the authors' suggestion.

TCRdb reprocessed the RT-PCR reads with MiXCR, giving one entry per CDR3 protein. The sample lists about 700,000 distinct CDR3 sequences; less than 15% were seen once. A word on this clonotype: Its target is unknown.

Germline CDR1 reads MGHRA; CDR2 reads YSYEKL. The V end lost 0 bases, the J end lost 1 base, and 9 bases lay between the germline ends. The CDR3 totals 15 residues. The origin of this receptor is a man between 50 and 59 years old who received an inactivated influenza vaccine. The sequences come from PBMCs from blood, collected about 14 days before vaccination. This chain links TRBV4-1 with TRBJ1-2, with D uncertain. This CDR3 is CASSQDWPVNYGYTF. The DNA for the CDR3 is TGCGCCAGCAGCCAAGATTGGCCGGTTAACTATGGCTACACCTTC.